This T cell receptor beta chain originates from a study of identical twins listed by TCRdb under 2016. Context from the whole study: The study deep-sequenced TCR alpha and beta repertoires from monozygotic twins, unrelated adults of various ages and cord blood to test whether fetal clonotypes persist. To rule out contamination, replicate twin experiments were performed at different times with different library preparation protocols.

Every donor in the study was a healthy Caucasian. The researchers also sequenced three unrelated adults who were not twins: a male aged 18 to 30, a male aged 50 to 60, and a female aged 50 to 60. Miltenyi CD45RO+ enrichment and human naive T-cell isolation kits were used to isolate memory (CD45RO+) and naive T cells from PBMC. Libraries were constructed by 5' RACE. TCRdb names Illumina HiSeq 2000 as the instrument used. Template switching added a universal primer binding site, and the final cDNA carried a unique molecular identifier that allowed TCR cDNA molecules to be counted accurately. Specific primers in the conserved constant-segment region were used to synthesize first-strand cDNA for TCR alpha and beta chains. Each cDNA library was double barcoded, with a SMART-Mk sample barcode plus Illumina barcodes, to control for contamination. TruSeq adapter sequences along with Illumina sample barcodes were introduced in two successive PCR steps. The Illumina HiSeq platform was used with custom primers to sequence TCR alpha and beta cDNA libraries. The original pipeline was this. MiGEC processed the raw reads to extract unique molecular identifiers, while MiXCR was used to determine the CDR3 positions. Recombination models were inferred per individual with the repgenHMM and IGoR tools using an EM algorithm. Shared clonotypes were analyzed with the tcR package in R, and sharing was normalized by the product of cloneset sizes. Out-of-frame nonproductive sequences were analyzed to study raw recombination free of thymic and clonal selection effects. Using fastp trimming at Q25 and MiXCR clonotype assembly, TCRdb reanalyzed the public sequencing data and kept in-frame beta chains. Under each unique CDR3 protein, matching rows form one entry showing the most common genes and DNA. TCRdb, rather than the study authors, made the V and J calls. The sample includes 420,000 or so distinct CDR3 sequences, with around 20% observed a single time. The leading ten clones occupy less than 15% of the sample.

Study-wide findings and limitations: Abundant cord blood beta clonotypes had fewer insertions, young adult naive repertoires showed a similar but weaker trend, and memory repertoires showed no such trend. Excess twin sharing in beta out-of-frame sequences was weaker because fewer shared sequences lowered the signal-to-noise ratio. Because the same donors could not be followed over many years, the conclusions depended on cross-sectional statistical analysis. Out-of-frame TCR alpha sequences shared between twins showed an excess of low generation-probability sequences compared with coincidental sharing between unrelated individuals. In monozygotic twins, recombination models systematically underestimated out-of-frame TCR alpha sharing, but the models matched the sharing seen between unrelated individuals. Invariant T cells such as MAIT and iNKT could partly confound zero-insertion analyses, although diverse VJ usage argued against such confounding for most clonotypes.

This clonotype has at least ten counts. The target of this receptor is not known. No per-base quality is available; no much larger clone lies one base away. The source of this sequence is a man aged 50-59 years in good health. The sample consisted of naive T cells sorted from blood. The cell subset or site label of this sample denotes: cells isolated with a human naive T-cell isolation kit.

CDR3 loop: CASSTGGGVEAFF. In nucleotide form, the sequence is TGTGCCAGCAGCACAGGGGGTGGGGTTGAAGCTTTCTTT. The V and J segments used are TRBV12-3 or TRBV12-4 and TRBJ1-1; 8 bases in the middle match TRBD1. From V the trimming removes 6 bases and from J it removes 7 bases, while the gene matches leave 7 bases of the junction unaccounted for. Its CDR3 holds 13 amino acids, cysteine through phenylalanine. Only CDR3 DNA is held: 39 bases, read in frame from base 1.